A selection of T cell receptor beta chains follows, all from one sample in a study of graft-versus-host responses after intestinal transplantation. TCRdb keeps only in-frame clones here, not all; method: immunoSEQ multiplex PCR. This sample carries tens of thousands of clones, 94% of them seen once, and the ten largest clones take about 0.2%. These receptors lack a known antigen. The sequenced sample was unstimulated CD4+ T cells sorted from spleen or lymph node cells, obtained before transplant. All receptors come from a human donor who was the organ donor for an intestinal transplant. Both conserved end residues are part of each CDR3. Each record gives: V gene, clone size, D gene, J gene, CDR3 protein, CDR3 DNA. A D gene is named only where the DNA matches it firmly. Clone size appears in some rows only: once, few, many, or a class for an expanded clone.

>TRBV18|.|.|TRBJ2-5
CASSPGGAQETQYF
TGTGCCAGCTCACCAGGGGGAGCGCAAGAGACCCAGTACTTC
>TRBV15|.|TRBD1|TRBJ1-4
CATSRGLIAGGKNEKLFF
TGTGCCACCAGCAGAGGATTGATCGCAGGGGGAAAAAATGAAAAACTGTTTTTT
>TRBV28|.|TRBD2|TRBJ2-7
CASRPRDLRLAGRTYEQYF
TGTGCCAGCAGACCACGCGACTTAAGACTAGCGGGGAGAACCTACGAGCAGTACTTC
>TRBV12-5|.|TRBD1|TRBJ2-1
CASGLLGTGALNEQFF
TGTGCTAGTGGTTTGTTGGGGACAGGGGCCTTGAATGAGCAGTTCTTC
>TRBV4-1|.|.|TRBJ1-6
CASSRRPPTGVEANSPLHF
TGCGCCAGCAGCCGCCGACCCCCGACGGGAGTGGAGGCTAATTCACCCCTCCACTTT
>TRBV18|.|.|TRBJ2-6
CASSPKPNPGANVLTF
TGTGCCAGCTCACCAAAACCCAACCCTGGGGCCAACGTCCTGACTTTC
>TRBV5-5|.|.|TRBJ2-2
CASSLPLTANTGELFF
TGTGCCAGCAGCTTGCCGCTCACAGCGAACACCGGGGAGCTGTTTTTT
>TRBV5-1|.|TRBD1|TRBJ1-4
CASSNRTGDNEKLFF
TGCGCCAGCAGCAACCGGACAGGGGATAATGAAAAACTGTTTTTT
>TRBV4-2|.|.|TRBJ1-2
CASSQEPELGGYTF
TGTGCCAGCAGCCAAGAACCAGAGCTGGGAGGCTACACCTTC
>TRBV4-2|.|.|TRBJ2-7
CASSQGGQGYYEQYF
TGTGCCAGCAGCCAAGGGGGGCAGGGTTACTACGAGCAGTACTTC
>TRBV7-9|.|TRBD1|TRBJ1-2
CASSQGQGVVGYTF
TGTGCCAGCAGCCAAGGACAGGGGGTGGTTGGCTACACCTTC
>TRBV10-1|.|.|TRBJ1-2
CASSPDDRIQGYTF
TGCGCCAGCAGTCCCGACGACAGGATCCAAGGCTACACCTTC
>TRBV5-4|.|.|TRBJ2-7
CASSLPLGDEQYF
TGTGCCAGCAGCTTGCCTTTAGGGGACGAGCAGTACTTC
>TRBV19|once|.|TRBJ2-7
CASSIGVAASYEQYF
TGTGCCAGTAGTATAGGAGTAGCGGCGAGCTACGAGCAGTACTTC
>TRBV6-1|.|.|TRBJ1-1
CASSTRRGMNTEAFF
TGTGCCAGCAGTACCCGGAGGGGGATGAACACTGAAGCTTTCTTT
>TRBV18|.|.|TRBJ1-4
CASSPRGGEDEKLFF
TGTGCCAGCTCACCACGGGGGGGTGAGGATGAAAAACTGTTTTTT
>TRBV28|.|.|TRBJ2-4
CASSFQTHRERGFGNIQYF
TGTGCCAGCAGTTTCCAGACCCACAGGGAAAGGGGGTTTGGAAACATTCAGTACTTC
>TRBV28|once|.|TRBJ2-1
CASTTRRLEQFF
TGTGCCAGCACCACTAGGCGTCTTGAGCAGTTCTTC
>TRBV7-2|.|.|TRBJ2-4
CASSLEPGRRSQYF
TGTGCCAGCAGCTTAGAACCGGGGCGCCGGAGTCAGTACTTC
>TRBV10-2|.|.|TRBJ1-5
CASSSSGDQPQHF
TGCGCCAGCAGTTCGTCAGGGGATCAGCCCCAGCATTTT
>TRBV4-2|.|.|TRBJ2-2
CASSQGAGTAKVGELFF
TGTGCCAGCAGCCAAGGTGCCGGGACCGCTAAGGTCGGGGAGCTGTTTTTT
>TRBV27|.|.|TRBJ1-3
CASSLTAAGNTIYF
TGTGCCAGCAGTCTGACAGCGGCGGGAAACACCATATATTTT
>TRBV6-5|.|.|TRBJ1-2
CASRDDAGYTF
TGTGCCAGCAGGGACGACGCTGGCTACACCTTC
>TRBV11-3|.|TRBD1|TRBJ1-2
CASSLGGTGSRTYGCTF
TGTGCCAGCAGCTTAGGGGGGACAGGATCCCGCACCTATGGCTGCACCTTC
>TRBV9|.|TRBD1|TRBJ2-2
CASSSQGSNTGELFF
TGTGCCAGCAGCTCACAGGGGTCGAACACCGGGGAGCTGTTTTTT
>TRBV5-6|.|TRBD2|TRBJ2-5
CASSLLGGGAVETQYF
TGTGCCAGCAGCTTGTTAGGCGGGGGGGCGGTGGAGACCCAGTACTTC
>TRBV7-3|.|.|TRBJ1-1
CASSPGMNTEAFF
TGTGCCAGCAGCCCGGGGATGAACACTGAAGCTTTCTTT
>TRBV5-4|.|.|TRBJ1-1
CASSWPSNTEAFF
TGTGCCAGCAGCTGGCCTTCGAACACTGAAGCTTTCTTT
>TRBV4-3|.|TRBD1|TRBJ1-1
CASSQAAGTGGTEAFF
TGCGCCAGCAGCCAAGCCGCCGGGACAGGGGGCACTGAAGCTTTCTTT
>TRBV5-4|.|.|TRBJ2-3
CASSMEARGGTDTQYF
TGTGCCAGCAGCATGGAAGCCCGAGGGGGCACAGATACGCAGTATTTT
>TRBV9|.|.|TRBJ1-5
CASSVLDQYNQPQHF
TGTGCCAGCAGCGTACTCGATCAGTACAATCAGCCCCAGCATTTT
>TRBV7-2|few|.|TRBJ2-2
CASSRSSPGAGELFF
TGTGCCAGCAGCCGTAGCAGCCCGGGGGCCGGGGAGCTGTTTTTT
>TRBV18|.|.|TRBJ1-2
CASSPQGRDGYTF
TGTGCCAGCTCACCACAGGGGAGAGATGGCTACACCTTC
>TRBV5-1|.|.|TRBJ1-1
CASSFGRAEAFF
TGCGCCAGCAGCTTCGGACGGGCTGAAGCTTTCTTT
>TRBV7-2|.|TRBD2|TRBJ2-7
CASSYRTSGYAYEQYF
TGTGCCAGCAGCTACCGGACTAGCGGCTACGCCTACGAGCAGTACTTC
>TRBV9|.|TRBD2|TRBJ2-1
CASSAREGPSGGALHEQFF
TGTGCCAGCAGCGCACGTGAAGGACCTAGCGGGGGGGCCCTCCATGAGCAGTTCTTC
>TRBV1|once|.|TRBJ2-7
CTSSHRELTYEQYF
TGCACCAGCAGCCACAGGGAACTAACCTACGAGCAGTACTTC
>TRBV4-1|.|.|TRBJ1-6
CASSQDGVQYNSPLHF
TGCGCCAGCAGCCAAGATGGGGTCCAATATAATTCACCCCTCCACTTT
>TRBV7-8|.|TRBD2|TRBJ2-2
CASSLPPWRGDFTGELFF
TGTGCCAGCAGCTTGCCCCCTTGGCGGGGGGATTTCACCGGGGAGCTGTTTTTT
>TRBV2|.|TRBD1|TRBJ1-3
CASSDLGQGSNTIYF
TGTGCCAGCAGTGACTTGGGACAGGGGTCAAACACCATATATTTT
>TRBV11-3|.|TRBD1|TRBJ1-1
CASSQTWLGTGDEETEAFF
TGTGCCAGCAGCCAGACTTGGTTGGGGACAGGGGATGAGGAGACTGAAGCTTTCTTT